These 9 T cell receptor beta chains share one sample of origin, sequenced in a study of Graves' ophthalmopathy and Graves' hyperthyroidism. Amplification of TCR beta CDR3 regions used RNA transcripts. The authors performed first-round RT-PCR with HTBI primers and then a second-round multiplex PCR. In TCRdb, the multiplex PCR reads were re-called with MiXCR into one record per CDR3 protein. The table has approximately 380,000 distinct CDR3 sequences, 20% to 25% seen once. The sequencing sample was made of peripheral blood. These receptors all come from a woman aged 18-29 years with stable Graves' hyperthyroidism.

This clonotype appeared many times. The CDR3 protein is CASTAGTGSSGANVLTF. CDR3 bases: TGTGCCAGCACCGCCGGGACAGGGAGCTCTGGGGCCAACGTCCTGACTTTC. The chain couples TRBV12-3 or TRBV12-4 to TRBJ2-6; 9 nucleotides match TRBD1. V trimming: 7 bases; J trimming: 0 bases; junction bases outside the gene matches: 7. There are 17 residues in the CDR3.

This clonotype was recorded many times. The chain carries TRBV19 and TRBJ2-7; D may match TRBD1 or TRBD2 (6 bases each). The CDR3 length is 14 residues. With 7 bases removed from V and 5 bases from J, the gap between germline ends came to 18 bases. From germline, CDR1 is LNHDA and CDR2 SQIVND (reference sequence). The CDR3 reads CASKRGANLNEQYF. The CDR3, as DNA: TGTGCCAGTAAAAGGGGGGCGAATCTCAACGAGCAGTACTTC.

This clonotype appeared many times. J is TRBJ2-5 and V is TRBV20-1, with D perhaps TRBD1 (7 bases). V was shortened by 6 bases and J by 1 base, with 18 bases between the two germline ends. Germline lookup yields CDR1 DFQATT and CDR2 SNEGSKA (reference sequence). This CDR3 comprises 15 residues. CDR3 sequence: CSARGTETLQETQYF. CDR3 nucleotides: TGCAGTGCCCGCGGGACAGAAACCCTCCAAGAGACCCAGTACTTC.

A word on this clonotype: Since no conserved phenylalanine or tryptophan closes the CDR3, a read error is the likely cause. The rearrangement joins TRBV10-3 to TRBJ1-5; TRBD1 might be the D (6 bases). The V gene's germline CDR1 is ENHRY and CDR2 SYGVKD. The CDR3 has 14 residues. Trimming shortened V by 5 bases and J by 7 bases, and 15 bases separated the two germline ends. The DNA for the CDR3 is TGTGCCATCAGTCAGGACAGATCTGGACAGCCCCAGCATTCT. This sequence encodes CAISQDRSGQPQHS.

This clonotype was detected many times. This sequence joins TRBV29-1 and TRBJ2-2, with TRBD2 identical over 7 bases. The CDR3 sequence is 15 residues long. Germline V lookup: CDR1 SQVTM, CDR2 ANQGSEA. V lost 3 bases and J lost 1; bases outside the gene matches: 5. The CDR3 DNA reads TGCAGCGTTGAGGGGCGGGGGAAGAACACCGGGGAGCTGTTTTTT. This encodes CSVEGRGKNTGELFF.

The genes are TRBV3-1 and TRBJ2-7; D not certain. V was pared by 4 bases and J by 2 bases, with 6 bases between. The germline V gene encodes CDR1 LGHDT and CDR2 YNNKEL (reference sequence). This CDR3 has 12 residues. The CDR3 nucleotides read TGTGCCAGCAGCCGGAGCGCCTACGAGCAGTACTTC. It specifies CASSRSAYEQYF.

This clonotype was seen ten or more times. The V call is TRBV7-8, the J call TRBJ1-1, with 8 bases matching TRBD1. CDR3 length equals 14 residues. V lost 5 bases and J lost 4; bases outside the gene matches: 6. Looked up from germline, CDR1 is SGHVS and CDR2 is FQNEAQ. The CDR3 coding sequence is TGTGCCAGCAGCATAACAGGGGGTAGCACTGAAGCTTTCTTT. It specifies CASSITGGSTEAFF.

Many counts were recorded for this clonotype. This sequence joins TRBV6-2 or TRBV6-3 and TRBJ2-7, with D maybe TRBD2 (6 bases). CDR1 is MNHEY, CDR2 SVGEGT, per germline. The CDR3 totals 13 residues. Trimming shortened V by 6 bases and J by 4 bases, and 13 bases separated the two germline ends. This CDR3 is CASRVAEKYEQYF. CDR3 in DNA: TGTGCCAGCAGGGTAGCGGAGAAATACGAGCAGTACTTC.

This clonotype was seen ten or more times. The CDR3 spells CASSLGRTIGELFF. The CDR3 DNA is TGTGCCAGCAGTTTAGGCAGGACCATCGGGGAGCTGTTTTTT. The J gene is TRBJ2-2, the V gene TRBV27; D remains unclear. CDR1 and CDR2 from the germline V gene are MNHEY and SMNVEV (reference sequence). The CDR3 runs 14 residues. Trimming cost V 2 bases and J 7 bases, with 11 bases left between them.